The 30 T cell receptor beta chains below all came from one sample that was sequenced in a study of T cell responses to AZD1222 COVID-19 vaccine. Assay used: immunoSEQ multiplex PCR; TCRdb lists only in-frame clones, some missing. The table shows approximately 150,000 clones, with approximately 91% occurring only once. Sequenced material: peripheral blood, taken 28 days after the second AZD1222 dose. The receptors derive from an adult who received the AZD1222 COVID-19 vaccine.

The CDR3 here is CASSLVQAYGNTIYF. The CDR3 DNA reads as TGTGCCAGCAGCTTAGTCCAGGCCTATGGAAACACCATATATTTT. The V gene is TRBV7-2, the J gene TRBJ1-3; D not certain. Per the germline V gene, CDR1 is SGHTA and CDR2 is FQGNSA. The CDR3 spans 15 residues. V shed 1 base and J shed 3 bases, with 10 bases lying between them.

The chain joins TRBV9 to TRBJ1-1, with a weak D call TRBD1 (5 bases). V shed 6 bases and J shed 6 bases, with 9 bases lying between them. Germline values: CDR1 SGDLS, CDR2 YYNGEE. The CDR3 runs 11 residues. The CDR3 sequence: CASIAGAEAFF. The CDR3 DNA follows: TGTGCCAGCATCGCGGGGGCTGAAGCTTTCTTT.

V is TRBV11-2 and J is TRBJ1-4; tentative D call: TRBD1 (6 bases). This CDR3 has 15 amino acids. Trimming took 2 bases from V and 6 from J, leaving 13 bases between them. Germline V CDR1 and CDR2: SGHAT, FQNNGV. The CDR3 DNA is TGTGCCAGCAGCTTAAGTGGACAGTTCTATGAAAAACTGTTTTTT. This codes for CASSLSGQFYEKLFF.

This chain links TRBV6-6 with TRBJ1-1, with D perhaps TRBD1 (6 bases). CDR1 is MNHNY and CDR2 is SVGAGI in the germline V gene (reference sequence). With 2 bases removed from V and 5 bases from J, the gap between germline ends came to 15 bases. This CDR3 has 15 amino acids. The CDR3 spells CASSYEGGGKTEAFF. For the CDR3, the DNA is TGTGCCAGCAGTTACGAGGGGGGAGGAAAAACTGAAGCTTTCTTT.

The genes are TRBV10-3 and TRBJ1-1; 7 bases agree with TRBD1. V trimming: 11 bases; J trimming: 5 bases; junction bases outside the gene matches: 5. CDR1 ENHRY and CDR2 SYGVKD come from the germline V gene. The CDR3 runs 11 residues. DNA of the CDR3: TGTGCCTCCGCAGGGGGGACTGAAGCTTTCTTT. This codes for CASAGGTEAFF.

This chain links TRBV2 with TRBJ1-2; D is undetermined. The V gene lost 5 bases and the J gene lost 3 bases, with 16 bases spanning the gap. CDR1 SNHLY and CDR2 FYNNEI come from the germline V gene. This CDR3 has 15 amino acids. CDR3 region: CASSRSMEGYYGYTF. Written as DNA, the CDR3 is TGTGCCAGCAGTCGCTCCATGGAGGGCTACTATGGCTACACCTTC.

This clone was counted once. V usage is TRBV5-1 and J usage is TRBJ1-1; D is ambiguous. CDR1 and CDR2 from the germline V gene are SGHRS and YFSETQ. This CDR3 has 14 residues. V was trimmed by 3 bases and J by 5 bases, leaving 14 bases between them. The CDR3 sequence: CASSSEKGRTEAFF. The CDR3 DNA reads as TGCGCCAGCAGCTCTGAAAAAGGTCGAACTGAAGCTTTCTTT.

The chain carries TRBV6-5 and TRBJ2-1; D remains ambiguous. Germline V lookup: CDR1 MNHEY, CDR2 SVGAGI. The V gene lost 7 bases and the J gene lost 7 bases, with 20 bases spanning the gap. CDR3 length: 15 amino acids. The CDR3 sequence is CASTPLGQTTNEQFF. In DNA form, the CDR3 reads TGTGCCAGCACCCCCCTCGGGCAGACGACAAATGAGCAGTTCTTC.

The chain links TRBV5-6 to TRBJ1-1; D is perhaps TRBD1 (6 bases). This CDR3 region has 15 residues. The germline V gene has CDR1 SGHDT and CDR2 YYEEEE. V lost 3 bases to trimming and J lost 4 bases, with 16 bases between them. The CDR3 loop reads CASSSDREGGTEAFF. The CDR3 DNA reads as TGTGCCAGCAGCTCGGACCGGGAGGGGGGCACTGAAGCTTTCTTT.

The sample holds one count of this clone. The rearrangement uses TRBV2 and TRBJ2-7, with a weak D call TRBD1 (7 bases). Germline V gene lookup returns CDR1 SNHLY and CDR2 FYNNEI. This CDR3 contains 15 residues. Trimming cost V 7 bases and J 2 bases, with 18 bases left between them. The CDR3 region is CASTTEAGGTYEQYF. CDR3 DNA: TGTGCCAGCACTACCGAGGCAGGGGGGACCTACGAGCAGTACTTC.

This chain joins TRBV5-1 and TRBJ1-2; the D gene is possibly TRBD1 (5 bases). CDR3 length: 14 amino acids. Germline-derived CDR1 and CDR2 are SGHRS and YFSETQ. Trimming took off 6 bases at V and 0 bases at J, with 12 bases between the two ends. Here the CDR3 DNA reads TGCGCCAGCACCCGGGACGGAACTAACTATGGCTACACCTTC. Translation: CASTRDGTNYGYTF.

This chain uses TRBV7-8 with TRBJ1-1, with 7 bases that match TRBD1. The CDR3 covers 14 residues. Trimming removed 5 bases from V and 1 base from J; junction bases left unmatched: 4. Germline values: CDR1 SGHVS, CDR2 FQNEAQ. CDR3 sequence: CASSPRQGNTEAFF. In DNA, the CDR3 is TGTGCCAGCAGCCCCCGACAGGGGAACACTGAAGCTTTCTTT.

The rearrangement joins TRBV7-9 to TRBJ2-6; 8 nucleotides line up with TRBD1. The germline CDR1 and CDR2 sequences are SEHNR and FQNEAQ (reference sequence). The V and J ends lost 4 bases and 1 base, in that order; junction bases with no gene match: 0. The CDR3 loop spans 15 amino acids. The CDR3 loop reads CASSWTGSGANVLTF. For the CDR3, the DNA is TGTGCCAGCAGCTGGACAGGGTCTGGGGCCAACGTCCTGACTTTC.

The chain combines TRBV5-4 with TRBJ2-3; 16 nucleotides match TRBD2. This CDR3 spans 18 amino acids. Germline V gives CDR1 SGHNT, CDR2 YYREEE (reference sequence). The V and J ends lost 4 bases and 4 bases, in that order; junction bases with no gene match: 9. The CDR3: CASSLGLAGGLSPDTQYF. The CDR3 DNA follows: TGTGCCAGCAGCCTGGGACTAGCGGGAGGGCTTTCCCCAGATACGCAGTATTTT.

The chain employs TRBV5-1 and TRBJ2-3, with 9 bases that match TRBD2. CDR3 length: 15 amino acids. Losses at the gene ends were 5 bases for V and 3 bases for J; bases not matched to a gene: 7. Germline V gene lookup returns CDR1 SGHRS and CDR2 YFSETQ. CDR3 residues: CASRPTSGQTDTQYF. DNA for the CDR3: TGCGCCAGCAGACCTACTAGCGGGCAGACAGATACGCAGTATTTT.

The chain is built from TRBV12-3 or TRBV12-4 and TRBJ2-1; 7 bases match TRBD2. The CDR3 is 13 amino acids. With V trimmed by 10 bases and J by 2 bases, 5 bases remained unmatched. This chain's CDR3 is CATAGTTYNEQFF. The CDR3 DNA follows: TGTGCCACCGCCGGGACTACCTACAATGAGCAGTTCTTC.

The chain has TRBV7-9 and TRBJ1-1; weak D call: TRBD1 (5 bases). The CDR3 loop spans 14 amino acids. The ends were cut back, 3 bases at V and 4 bases at J, with 12 bases in the middle. Germline V lookup: CDR1 SEHNR, CDR2 FQNEAQ (reference sequence). CDR3 nucleotide sequence: TGTGCCAGCAGCTTGGCCGGGGCACGCACTGAAGCTTTCTTT. It translates to CASSLAGARTEAFF.

V usage is TRBV29-1 and J usage is TRBJ1-1; TRBD1 matches at 7 bases. The CDR3 runs 12 residues. From germline, CDR1 is SQVTM and CDR2 ANQGSEA. The trim removed 3 bases at V and 6 bases at J, leaving 4 bases unmatched. DNA of the CDR3: TGCAGCGTTGACGACAGGGCATCTGAAGCTTTCTTT. It is translated as CSVDDRASEAFF.

This clone appeared a single time. This chain connects TRBV6-5 to TRBJ1-5; a possible D gene is TRBD1 (5 bases). V lost 4 bases and J 5 bases, leaving 15 bases between the germline ends. This CDR3 contains 15 residues. Germline V gene data show CDR1 as MNHEY and CDR2 as SVGAGI. CDR3 DNA: TGTGCCAGCAGTTCCCCGGGATCGGGGGATCAGCCCCAGCATTTT. It encodes CASSSPGSGDQPQHF.

This chain joins TRBV29-1 and TRBJ1-1; D is uncertain. Trimming cost V 6 bases and J 8 bases, with 19 bases left between them. Per the germline V gene, CDR1 is SQVTM and CDR2 is ANQGSEA. This CDR3 is built from 13 residues. The CDR3 bases are TGCAGCGTCCTCAGGCCCTCTCCCGAAGAAGCTTTCTTT. The encoded protein is CSVLRPSPEEAFF.

This chain uses TRBV7-9 with TRBJ2-3, with 7 positions matching TRBD2. The V gene end was trimmed by 5 bases and the J gene end by 2 bases; junction bases not matched to a gene: 10. The CDR3 totals 16 residues. Per the germline V gene, CDR1 is SEHNR and CDR2 is FQNEAQ (reference sequence). CDR3 amino acids: CASSREEGWDTDTQYF. The DNA for the CDR3 is TGTGCCAGCAGCCGGGAGGAGGGGTGGGACACAGATACGCAGTATTTT.

This chain connects TRBV19 to TRBJ2-7, with D possibly being TRBD2 (6 bases). The germline V gene encodes CDR1 LNHDA and CDR2 SQIVND (reference sequence). Trimming cost V 3 bases and J 5 bases, with 17 bases left between them. CDR3 size: 15 residues. The CDR3 sequence: CASSISLARRHEQYF. The CDR3 nucleotides read TGTGCCAGTAGTATCTCTCTAGCGAGGAGGCACGAGCAGTACTTC.

The CDR3 region is CASSPRQTYYTGELFF. Written as DNA, the CDR3 is TGTGCCAGCAGTCCCCGACAGACCTATTACACCGGGGAGCTGTTTTTT. The chain carries TRBV6-6 and TRBJ2-2, with D perhaps TRBD1 (5 bases). CDR1 is MNHNY, CDR2 SVGAGI, per germline (reference sequence). This CDR3 has 16 residues. Trimming stripped 5 bases from V and 3 bases from J, with 16 bases between.

The V and J genes are TRBV9 and TRBJ2-1; 11 bases match TRBD2. The length of the CDR3 is 14 residues. V shed 0 bases, J shed 9 bases, and the junction held 2 bases outside the gene matches. Germline lookup yields CDR1 SGDLS and CDR2 YYNGEE. DNA for the CDR3: TGTGCCAGCAGCGTAGTAGCGGGAGGGGGTGAGCAGTTCTTC. Amino acid sequence: CASSVVAGGGEQFF.

This clone has a single count. The CDR3 region is CASSPMDGYEQYF. The CDR3 nucleotides are TGTGCCAGCAGTCCGATGGACGGATACGAGCAGTACTTC. The chain joins TRBV27 to TRBJ2-7; D remains unclear. The CDR3 loop spans 13 amino acids. The ends were cut back, 5 bases at V and 4 bases at J, with 12 bases in the middle. CDR1 and CDR2 (germline): MNHEY, SMNVEV (reference sequence).

The gene calls are TRBV6-1 and TRBJ2-5, with D unclear. CDR3 size: 12 residues. The germline V gene encodes CDR1 MNHNS and CDR2 SASEGT. V was clipped by 4 bases and J by 1 base, with 4 bases between them. The CDR3 region has the DNA TGTGCCAGCAGTGGGATCCAAGAGACCCAGTACTTC. Translation: CASSGIQETQYF.

The chain combines TRBV4-1 with TRBJ1-3; D gene uncertain. CDR1 is MGHRA, CDR2 YSYEKL, per germline. Trimming shortened V by 1 base and J by 0 bases, and 13 bases separated the two germline ends. The CDR3 has 17 amino acids. The CDR3 DNA reads as TGCGCCAGCAGCCAAGGAACCAGGAGTAGCTCTGGAAACACCATATATTTT. Its translation is CASSQGTRSSSGNTIYF.

There are a few counts of this clone. The J gene is TRBJ1-3, the V gene TRBV9; D ambiguous. Germline CDR1 and CDR2: SGDLS and YYNGEE. The CDR3 spans 14 residues. Trimming pared 1 base from V and 3 bases from J, leaving 8 bases between. The CDR3 spells CASSVRMSGNTIYF. In DNA form, the CDR3 reads TGTGCCAGCAGCGTACGAATGAGTGGAAACACCATATATTTT. The full variable domain, completed using reference TRBV9 and TRBJ1-3, is DSGVTQTPKHLITATGQRVTLRCSPRSGDLSVYWYQQSLDQGLQFLIQYYNGEERAKGNILERFSAQQFPDLHSELNLSSLELGDSALYFCASSVRMSGNTIYFGEGSWLTVV.

The rearrangement links TRBV5-6 to TRBJ1-1, with TRBD1 identical over 12 bases. Germline V gives CDR1 SGHDT, CDR2 YYEEEE. The trim removed 3 bases at V and 4 bases at J, leaving 4 bases unmatched. This CDR3 spans 15 amino acids. The CDR3 here is CASSWDRGRGTEAFF. In DNA form, the CDR3 reads TGTGCCAGCAGCTGGGACAGGGGGCGGGGCACTGAAGCTTTCTTT.

This clone was observed a few times. The gene calls are TRBV5-1 and TRBJ2-2; either TRBD1 or TRBD2 may supply D (6 bases each). The CDR3 is 17 residues long. V was cut by 5 bases and J by 1 base, with 18 bases left in between. CDR1 and CDR2 from the germline V gene are SGHRS and YFSETQ. In nucleotides, the CDR3 is TGCGCCAGCAGACAAGGAGGGGGGCTAGAGAACACCGGGGAGCTGTTTTTT. Protein: CASRQGGGLENTGELFF.